The next 10 T cell receptor beta chains were all read from a single sample in a study of control samples from healthy donors and cancer patients. Assay: immunoSEQ multiplex PCR; the TCRdb copy retains only in-frame clones and omits some. This sample has over 120,000 clones; approximately 92% occur once, and the top ten carry about 3.2%. The sequenced material came from blood. The source is a man aged 25 to 40 in good health.

The chain employs TRBV5-1 and TRBJ1-2; 7 bases map to TRBD1. The CDR3 runs 20 residues. Germline V lookup: CDR1 SGHRS, CDR2 YFSETQ. The J segment lost 0 bases and the V segment lost 0 bases, leaving 17 bases of the junction unmatched. CDR3 coding DNA: TGCGCCAGCAGCTTGGCCTTTACAGAACTGGGACAGCAAGCTAACTATGGCTACACCTTC. Protein: CASSLAFTELGQQANYGYTF.

This chain uses TRBV19 with TRBJ1-1, with no clear D. The CDR3 is 13 amino acids. Trimming shortened V by 6 bases and J by 5 bases, and 13 bases separated the two germline ends. Germline loops: CDR1 LNHDA, CDR2 SQIVND (reference sequence). The CDR3 DNA follows: TGTGCCAGTAGGTCCCCGGTTAGAACTGAAGCTTTCTTT. This encodes CASRSPVRTEAFF.

V gene TRBV5-1 combines with J gene TRBJ2-3, with D possibly matching TRBD2 (5 bases). In germline, CDR1 is SGHRS, CDR2 YFSETQ. This CDR3 has 15 residues. Between the trimmed V and J ends, which lost 0 bases and 3 bases, there was a span of 11 bases. CDR3 sequence: CASSLVAGSTDTQYF. CDR3 nucleotides: TGCGCCAGCAGCTTGGTTGCGGGTAGTACAGATACGCAGTATTTT.

This chain links TRBV27 with TRBJ1-5; TRBD1 aligns across 8 bases. The junction had 7 bases not matched to a gene; V was cut back by 6 bases and J by 6 bases. The CDR3 covers 14 residues. Germline V lookup: CDR1 MNHEY, CDR2 SMNVEV (reference sequence). Here the CDR3 DNA reads TGTGCCAGCAGCACGGACAGGGTGACTCAGCCCCAGCATTTT. It encodes CASSTDRVTQPQHF.

The V gene is TRBV2, the J gene TRBJ2-3; D is unclear. The CDR3 covers 15 residues. Germline V gene sequence: CDR1 SNHLY, CDR2 FYNNEI. Trimming removed 1 base at V and 6 bases at J, with 14 bases between. The CDR3 DNA follows: TGTGCCAGCAGTGAAGGACACACCTCCCGGGATACGCAGTATTTT. It codes for CASSEGHTSRDTQYF.

This clone has a handful of counts. The chain combines TRBV25-1 with TRBJ2-2; D is possibly TRBD1 or TRBD2 (5 bases each). In germline, CDR1 is MGHDK, CDR2 SYGVNS. Trimming took off 8 bases at V and 3 bases at J, with 10 bases between the two ends. This CDR3 is built from 13 residues. CDR3 bases: TGTGCCAGCGAGGGACCCCACACCGGGGAGCTGTTTTTT. It is translated as CASEGPHTGELFF. Full variable domain (rest looked up from reference TRBV25-1 and TRBJ2-2): EADIYQTPRYLVIGTGKKITLECSQTMGHDKMYWYQQDPGMELHLIHYSYGVNSTEKGDLSSESTVSRIRTEHFPLTLESARPSHTSQYLCASEGPHTGELFFGEGSRLTVL.

This chain uses TRBV2 with TRBJ1-1, with D possibly being TRBD1 (5 bases). The V end was cut by 6 bases, the J end by 3 bases, with 8 bases between. Germline values: CDR1 SNHLY, CDR2 FYNNEI. The CDR3 totals 12 residues. The chain's CDR3 is CASSREDTEAFF. The CDR3 DNA reads as TGTGCCAGCAGCAGGGAAGACACTGAAGCTTTCTTT.

This clone has only one observation. The chain carries TRBV6-5 and TRBJ1-2; no clear D. CDR1 and CDR2 (germline): MNHEY, SVGAGI. The CDR3 has 14 amino acids. V dropped 10 bases and J dropped 0 bases, with 15 bases sitting between them. The CDR3 reads CATSPDGTNYGYTF. The CDR3 nucleotides read TGTGCCACCTCTCCGGACGGCACTAACTATGGCTACACCTTC.

CDR3 loop: CASSSTGSEQFF. Here the CDR3 DNA reads TGTGCCAGCAGCTCCACAGGGAGTGAGCAGTTCTTC. The chain is built from TRBV7-3 and TRBJ2-1; a possible D gene is TRBD1 (6 bases). This CDR3 region has 12 residues. The germline CDR1 and CDR2 sequences are SGHTA and FQGTGA. V was trimmed by 4 bases and J by 9 bases, leaving 10 bases between them.

The chain carries TRBV30 and TRBJ2-7, with TRBD1 matching over 7 bases. Germline loops: CDR1 GTSNPN, CDR2 SVGIG (reference sequence). Trimming cost V 1 base and J 0 bases; bases outside gene matches: 9. The CDR3 runs 16 residues. CDR3 DNA: TGTGCCTGGAGTGCCTCCCCTCGGGACAGCTCCTACGAGCAGTACTTC. Protein: CAWSASPRDSSYEQYF.